This TCR beta chain was identified during a study of blood T cell repertoires in COVID-19. Background on the study: The study drew acute and convalescent COVID-19 samples from the United States, Italy and Spain. Nucleic acid was either cDNA or gDNA, and it came from T cells, B-cell-depleted T cells, or PBMCs.

Study processing details: From reference gene primer amplification, estimates of nucleated cell counts were derived. Sequencing used immunoSEQ multiplex PCR; TCRdb keeps in-frame clones, though not all of them. V, J and clone size are those of that table, while D and trimming were read from the DNA. The table has about 140,000 clones, about nine tenths seen once. Material for sequencing was peripheral blood. The TCR comes from a woman aged 80 or over with acute or convalescent COVID-19.

CDR3 nucleotide sequence: TGTGCCAGCAGCTCCCCGGACAGGGGCCTATACGAGCAGTACTTC. Residues: CASSSPDRGLYEQYF. The chain joins TRBV7-9 to TRBJ2-7; 9 positions match TRBD1. V lost 4 bases to trimming and J lost 4 bases; unmatched junction nucleotides: 8. The CDR3 contains 15 residues. Looked up from germline, CDR1 is SEHNR and CDR2 is FQNEAQ (reference sequence). Full variable domain (rest looked up from reference TRBV7-9 and TRBJ2-7): DTGVSQNPRHKITKRGQNVTFRCDPISEHNRLYWYRQTLGQGPEFLTYFQNEAQLEKSRLLSDRFSAERPKGSFSTLEIQRTEQGDSAMYLCASSSPDRGLYEQYFGPGTRLTVT.